This T cell receptor beta chain emerged from a study of T-cell reconstitution after alpha-beta-depleted transplantation in children. Broader study findings: Some patients showed high day-60 TCRbeta diversity, which derived from surviving recipient T cells and thymic progenitors. About two months after transplant, alpha-beta T cells reportedly came from several hundred expanded graft clones. At the one-year point after transplant, T-cell counts and TCRbeta diversity were found to come mostly from T cells that had been newly produced.

Preparation of the TCRbeta library used unique molecular identifiers. A single record per CDR3 protein comes from TCRdb applying MiXCR to the PCR reads. Of approximately 9,000 distinct CDR3 sequences in the sample, approximately 15% were seen once. CDR3 size: 13 residues. This clonotype appeared many times. Its matching antigen is unknown. The chain employs TRBV21-1 and TRBJ1-1; TRBD1, the table's D call, was not compared with the DNA. TRBV21-1 is reported as a pseudogene. The material sequenced was PBMCs, mostly from graft donor cells, taken 60 days after TCRalphabeta/CD19-depleted stem cell transplant. This sequence originates from a male patient aged 10 to 17 who had a stem cell transplant for acute lymphoblastic leukemia, so the T cells may come from the graft donor. Written as DNA, the CDR3 is TGTGCCAGCAGGGACAGCCAGAACACTGAAGCTTTCTTT. The encoded protein is CASRDSQNTEAFF.